The entry below gives a single T cell receptor beta chain sequence along with its context. Its cognate antigen is unknown. Time point defined: baseline pretreatment blood. Treatment meaning: 15 Gy SBRT to primary tumor, nephrectomy 4 weeks later. Serial blood draws occurred at baseline and 2 and 4 weeks post-SBRT. This renal cell carcinoma was of the clear cell type. This table comes from immunoSEQ multiplex PCR, and its TCRdb copy is limited to in-frame clones, with some not included. The sample has under 25,000 clones; more than 75% are singletons. Trimming took 1 base from V and 6 from J; bases not matched to a gene: 8. Germline V CDR1 and CDR2: SGHRS, YFSETQ. The CDR3 loop spans 15 amino acids. This sample is drawn from a study of radiation and T cells in renal cell carcinoma. The overall study: Nephrectomy followed 15 Gy stereotactic body radiation by 4 weeks. General observations from the study: In blood, top tumor clones expanded by 2 weeks, shrinking by 4.

The origin of this receptor is a man aged 55-75 years with renal cell carcinoma. The chain carries TRBV5-1 and TRBJ2-7, with 9 bases aligning to TRBD2. The specimen comprised blood, sampled from a patient whose treatment included radiotherapy and nephrectomy. The CDR3 nucleotides are TGCGCCAGCAGCTTGAGCGGACTAGCGACCCCCGAGCAGTACTTC. It encodes CASSLSGLATPEQYF.